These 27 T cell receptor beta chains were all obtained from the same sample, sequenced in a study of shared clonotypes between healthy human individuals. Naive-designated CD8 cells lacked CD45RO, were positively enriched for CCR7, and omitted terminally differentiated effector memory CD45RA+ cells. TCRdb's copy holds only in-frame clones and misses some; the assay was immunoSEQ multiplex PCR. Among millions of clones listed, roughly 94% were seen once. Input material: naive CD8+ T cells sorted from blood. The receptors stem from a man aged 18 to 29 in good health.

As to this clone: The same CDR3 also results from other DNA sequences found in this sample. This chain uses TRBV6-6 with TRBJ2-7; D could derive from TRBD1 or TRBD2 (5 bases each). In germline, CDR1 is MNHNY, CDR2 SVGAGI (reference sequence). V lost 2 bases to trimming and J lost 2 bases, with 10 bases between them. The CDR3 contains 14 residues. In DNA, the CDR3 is TGTGCCAGCAGTTACCCAGGGACCACCTACGAGCAGTACTTC. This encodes CASSYPGTTYEQYF.

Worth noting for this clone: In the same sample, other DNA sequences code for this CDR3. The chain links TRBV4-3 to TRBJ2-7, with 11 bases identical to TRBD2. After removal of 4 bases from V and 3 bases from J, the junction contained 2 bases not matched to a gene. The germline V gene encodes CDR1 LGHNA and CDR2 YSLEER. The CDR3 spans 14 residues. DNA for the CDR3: TGCGCCAGCAGCCCGGGGACTAGCGGCTACGAGCAGTACTTC. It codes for CASSPGTSGYEQYF.

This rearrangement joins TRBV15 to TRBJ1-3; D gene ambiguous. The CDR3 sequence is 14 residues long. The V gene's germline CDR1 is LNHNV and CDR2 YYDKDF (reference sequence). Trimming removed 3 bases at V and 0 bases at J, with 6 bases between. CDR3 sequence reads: CATSSAHSGNTIYF. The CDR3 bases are TGTGCCACCAGCAGTGCCCACTCTGGAAACACCATATATTTT.

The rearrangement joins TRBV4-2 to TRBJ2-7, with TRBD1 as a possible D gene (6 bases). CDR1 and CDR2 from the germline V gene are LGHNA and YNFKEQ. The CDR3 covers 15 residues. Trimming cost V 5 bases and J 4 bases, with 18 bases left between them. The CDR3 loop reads CASSWAGEGLYEQYF. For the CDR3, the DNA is TGTGCCAGCAGCTGGGCAGGGGAAGGCTTGTACGAGCAGTACTTC.

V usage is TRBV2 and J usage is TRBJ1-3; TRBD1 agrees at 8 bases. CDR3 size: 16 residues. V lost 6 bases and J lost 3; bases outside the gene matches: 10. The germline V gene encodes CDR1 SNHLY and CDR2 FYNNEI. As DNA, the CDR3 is TGTGCCAGCAGCGAACCGGGACAGGAGGTTGGAAACACCATATATTTT. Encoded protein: CASSEPGQEVGNTIYF.

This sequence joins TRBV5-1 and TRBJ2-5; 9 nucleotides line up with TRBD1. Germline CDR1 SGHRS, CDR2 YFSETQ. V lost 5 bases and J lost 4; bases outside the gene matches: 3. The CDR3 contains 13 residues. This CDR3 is CASRPDRGETQYF. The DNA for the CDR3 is TGCGCCAGCAGACCGGACAGGGGAGAGACCCAGTACTTC.

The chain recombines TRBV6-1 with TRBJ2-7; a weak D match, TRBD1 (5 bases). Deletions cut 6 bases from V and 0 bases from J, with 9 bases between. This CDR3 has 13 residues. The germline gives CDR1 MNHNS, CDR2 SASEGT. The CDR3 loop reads CASRGPSSYEQYF. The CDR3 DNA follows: TGTGCCAGCAGGGGGCCCAGCTCCTACGAGCAGTACTTC.

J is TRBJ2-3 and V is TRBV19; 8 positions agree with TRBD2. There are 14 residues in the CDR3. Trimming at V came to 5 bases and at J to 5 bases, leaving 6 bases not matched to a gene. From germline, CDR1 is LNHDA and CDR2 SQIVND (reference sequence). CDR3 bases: TGTGCCAGTAGTCCCTGGACTAGCCAAGATACGCAGTATTTT. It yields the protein CASSPWTSQDTQYF.

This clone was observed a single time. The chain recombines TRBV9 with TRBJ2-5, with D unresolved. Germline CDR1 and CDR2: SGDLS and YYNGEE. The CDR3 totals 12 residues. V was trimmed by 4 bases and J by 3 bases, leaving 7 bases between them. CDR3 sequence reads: CASSLLEETQYF. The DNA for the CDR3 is TGTGCCAGCAGCCTGCTAGAAGAGACCCAGTACTTC. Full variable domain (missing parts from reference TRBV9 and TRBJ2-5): DSGVTQTPKHLITATGQRVTLRCSPRSGDLSVYWYQQSLDQGLQFLIQYYNGEERAKGNILERFSAQQFPDLHSELNLSSLELGDSALYFCASSLLEETQYFGPGTRLLVL.

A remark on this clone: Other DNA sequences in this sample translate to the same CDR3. This CDR3 is CASSQDNEKLFF. CDR3 sequence (DNA): TGCGCCAGCAGCCAAGATAACGAAAAACTGTTTTTT. This chain uses TRBV4-1 with TRBJ1-4; D gene uncertain. Germline V CDR1 and CDR2: MGHRA, YSYEKL. The ends were cut back, 0 bases at V and 8 bases at J, with 4 bases in the middle. The CDR3 is 12 amino acids.

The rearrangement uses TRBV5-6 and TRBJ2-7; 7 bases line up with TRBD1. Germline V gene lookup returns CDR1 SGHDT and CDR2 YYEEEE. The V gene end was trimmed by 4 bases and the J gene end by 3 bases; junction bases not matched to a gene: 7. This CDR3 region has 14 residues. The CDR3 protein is CASSHDRTGYEQYF. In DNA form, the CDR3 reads TGTGCCAGCAGCCATGATCGGACAGGCTACGAGCAGTACTTC. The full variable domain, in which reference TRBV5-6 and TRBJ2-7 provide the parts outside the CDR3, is DAGVTQSPTHLIKTRGQQVTLRCSPKSGHDTVSWYQQALGQGPQFIFQYYEEEERQRGNFPDRFSGHQFPNYSSELNVNALLLGDSALYLCASSHDRTGYEQYFGPGTRLTVT.

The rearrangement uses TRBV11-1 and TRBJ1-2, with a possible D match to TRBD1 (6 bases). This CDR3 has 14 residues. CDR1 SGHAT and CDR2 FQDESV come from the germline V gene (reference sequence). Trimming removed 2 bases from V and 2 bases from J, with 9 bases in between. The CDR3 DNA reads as TGTGCCAGCAGCTTATCCAGGGGCAACTATGGCTACACCTTC. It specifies CASSLSRGNYGYTF.

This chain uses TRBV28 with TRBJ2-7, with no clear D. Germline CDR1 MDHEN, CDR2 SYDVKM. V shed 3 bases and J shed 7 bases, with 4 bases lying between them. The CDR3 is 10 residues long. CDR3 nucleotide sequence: TGTGCCAGCAGTTTCGGGGAGCAGTACTTC. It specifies CASSFGEQYF.

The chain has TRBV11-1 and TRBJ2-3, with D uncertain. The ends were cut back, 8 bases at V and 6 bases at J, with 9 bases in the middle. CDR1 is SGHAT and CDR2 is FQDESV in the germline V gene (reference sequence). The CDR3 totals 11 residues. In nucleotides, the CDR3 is TGTGCCAGCCAGCGAACGGATACGCAGTATTTT. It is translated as CASQRTDTQYF. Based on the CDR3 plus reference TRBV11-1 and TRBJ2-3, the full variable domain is EAEVAQSPRYKITEKSQAVAFWCDPISGHATLYWYRQILGQGPELLVQFQDESVVDDSQLPKDRFSAERLKGVDSTLKIQPAELGDSAMYLCASQRTDTQYFGPGTRLTVL.

In DNA form, the CDR3 reads TGTGCCAGCTCACCACCTCCGGCAGGGCGTCATGAAGTAAACACCATATATTTT. It specifies CASSPPPAGRHEVNTIYF. This chain links TRBV18 with TRBJ1-3; perhaps TRBD1 as D (5 bases). The CDR3 is made up of 18 amino acids. The germline V gene has CDR1 KGHSH and CDR2 LQKENI. Trimming pared 0 bases from V and 6 bases from J, leaving 21 bases between.

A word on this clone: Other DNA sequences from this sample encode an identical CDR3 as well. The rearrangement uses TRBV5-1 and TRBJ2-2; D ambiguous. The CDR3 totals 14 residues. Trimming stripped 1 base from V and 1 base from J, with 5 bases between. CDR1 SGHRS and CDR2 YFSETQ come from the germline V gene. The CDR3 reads CASSLRGNTGELFF. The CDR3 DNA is TGCGCCAGCAGCTTGCGAGGGAACACCGGGGAGCTGTTTTTT.

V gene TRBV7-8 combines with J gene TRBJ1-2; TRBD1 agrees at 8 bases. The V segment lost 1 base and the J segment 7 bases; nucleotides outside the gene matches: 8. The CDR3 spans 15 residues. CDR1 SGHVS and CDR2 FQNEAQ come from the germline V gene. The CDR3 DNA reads TGTGCCAGCAGCTTAGATACAGGGGGATTAGGTGGCTACACCTTC. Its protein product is CASSLDTGGLGGYTF.

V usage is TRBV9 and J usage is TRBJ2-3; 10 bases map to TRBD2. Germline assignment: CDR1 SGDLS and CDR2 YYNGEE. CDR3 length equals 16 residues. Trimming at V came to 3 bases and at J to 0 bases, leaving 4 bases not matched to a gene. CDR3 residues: CASSAISGRSTDTQYF. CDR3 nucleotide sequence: TGTGCCAGCAGCGCGATTAGCGGGAGGAGCACAGATACGCAGTATTTT.

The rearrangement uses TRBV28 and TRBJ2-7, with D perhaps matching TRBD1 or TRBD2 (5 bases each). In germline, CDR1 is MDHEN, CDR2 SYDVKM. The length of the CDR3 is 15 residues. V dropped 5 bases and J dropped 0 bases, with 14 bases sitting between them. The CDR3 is CASSRDGLGSYEQYF. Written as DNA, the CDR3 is TGTGCCAGCAGTCGGGACGGCCTCGGCTCCTACGAGCAGTACTTC.

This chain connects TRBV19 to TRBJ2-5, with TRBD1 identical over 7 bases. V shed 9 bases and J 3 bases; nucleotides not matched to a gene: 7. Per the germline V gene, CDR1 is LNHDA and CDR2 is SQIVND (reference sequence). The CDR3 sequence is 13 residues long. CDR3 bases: TGTGCCAGGACGACAGGGTGGAAAGAGACCCAGTACTTC. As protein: CARTTGWKETQYF.

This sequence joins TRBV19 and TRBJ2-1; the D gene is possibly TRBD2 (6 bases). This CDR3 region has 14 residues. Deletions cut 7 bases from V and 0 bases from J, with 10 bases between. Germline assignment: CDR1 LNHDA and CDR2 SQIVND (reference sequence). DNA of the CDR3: TGTGCCAGTAAAGGCGGGATCTCCTACAATGAGCAGTTCTTC. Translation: CASKGGISYNEQFF.

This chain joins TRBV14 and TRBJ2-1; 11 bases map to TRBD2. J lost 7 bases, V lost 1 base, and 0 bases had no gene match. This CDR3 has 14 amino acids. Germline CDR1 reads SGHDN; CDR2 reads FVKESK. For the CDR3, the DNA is TGTGCCAGCAGCCAAGGGACTAGCGGGAATGAGCAGTTCTTC. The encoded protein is CASSQGTSGNEQFF.

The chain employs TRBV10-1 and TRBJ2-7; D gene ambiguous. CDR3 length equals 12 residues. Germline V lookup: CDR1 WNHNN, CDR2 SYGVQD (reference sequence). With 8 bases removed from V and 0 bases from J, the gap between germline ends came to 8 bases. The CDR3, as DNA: TGCGCCAGCCAAAGGGACTCCTACGAGCAGTACTTC. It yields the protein CASQRDSYEQYF.

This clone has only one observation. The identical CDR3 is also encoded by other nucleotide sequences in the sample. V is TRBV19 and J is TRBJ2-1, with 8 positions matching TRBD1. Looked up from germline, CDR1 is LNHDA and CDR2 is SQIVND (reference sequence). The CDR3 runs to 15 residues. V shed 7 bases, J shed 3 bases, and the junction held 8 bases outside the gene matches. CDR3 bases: TGTGCCAGTACCCCAGGCGGACAGGGCTACAATGAGCAGTTCTTC. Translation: CASTPGGQGYNEQFF.

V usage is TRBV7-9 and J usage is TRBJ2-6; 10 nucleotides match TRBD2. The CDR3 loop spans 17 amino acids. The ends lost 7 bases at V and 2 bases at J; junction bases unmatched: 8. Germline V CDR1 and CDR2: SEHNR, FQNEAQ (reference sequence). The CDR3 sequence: CASNLAGAVAGANVLTF. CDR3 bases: TGTGCCAGCAACCTAGCGGGAGCCGTTGCTGGGGCCAACGTCCTGACTTTC.

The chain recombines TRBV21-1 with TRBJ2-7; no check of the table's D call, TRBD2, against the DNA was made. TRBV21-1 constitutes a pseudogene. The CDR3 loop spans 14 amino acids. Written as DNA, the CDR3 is TGTGCCAGCGGTAGGCGGGAGGAGGTATGGGAGCAGTACTTC. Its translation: CASGRREEVWEQYF.

CDR3 region: CASPRHEQYF. In nucleotides, the CDR3 is TGCGCCAGCCCCCGCCACGAGCAGTACTTC. The rearrangement uses TRBV10-1 and TRBJ2-7; D gene unclear. Trimming pared 8 bases from V and 5 bases from J, leaving 7 bases between. The CDR3 has 10 residues. The germline V gene encodes CDR1 WNHNN and CDR2 SYGVQD (reference sequence).